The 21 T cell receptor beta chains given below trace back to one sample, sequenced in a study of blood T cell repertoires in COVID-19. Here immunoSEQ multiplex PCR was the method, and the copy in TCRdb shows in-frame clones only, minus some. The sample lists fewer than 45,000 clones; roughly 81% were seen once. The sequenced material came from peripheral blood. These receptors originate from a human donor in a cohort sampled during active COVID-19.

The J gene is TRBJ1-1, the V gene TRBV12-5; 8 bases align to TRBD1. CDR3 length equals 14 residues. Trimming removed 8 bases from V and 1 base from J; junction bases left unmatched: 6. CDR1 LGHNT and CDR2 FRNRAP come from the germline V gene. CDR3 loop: CASSVGQGNTEAFF. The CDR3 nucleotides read TGTGCTAGTTCAGTTGGACAGGGGAACACTGAAGCTTTCTTT.

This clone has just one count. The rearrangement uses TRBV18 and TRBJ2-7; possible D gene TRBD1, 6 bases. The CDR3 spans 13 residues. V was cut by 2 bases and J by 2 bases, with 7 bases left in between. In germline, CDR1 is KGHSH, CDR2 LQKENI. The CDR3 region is CASSPGGPYEQYF. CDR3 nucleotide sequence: TGTGCCAGCTCACCAGGGGGCCCCTACGAGCAGTACTTC.

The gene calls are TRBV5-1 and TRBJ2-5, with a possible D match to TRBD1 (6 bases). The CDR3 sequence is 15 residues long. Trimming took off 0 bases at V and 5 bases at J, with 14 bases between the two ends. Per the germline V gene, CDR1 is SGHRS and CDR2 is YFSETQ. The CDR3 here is CASSLGVGAEETQYF. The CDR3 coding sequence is TGCGCCAGCAGCTTGGGAGTGGGGGCGGAGGAGACCCAGTACTTC. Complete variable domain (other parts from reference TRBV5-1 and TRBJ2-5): KAGVTQTPRYLIKTRGQQVTLSCSPISGHRSVSWYQQTPGQGLQFLFEYFSETQRNKGNFPGRFSGRQFSNSRSEMNVSTLELGDSALYLCASSLGVGAEETQYFGPGTRLLVL.

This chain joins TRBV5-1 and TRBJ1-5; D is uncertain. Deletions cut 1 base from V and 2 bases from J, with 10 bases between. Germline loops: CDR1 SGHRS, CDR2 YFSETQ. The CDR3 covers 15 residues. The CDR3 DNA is TGCGCCAGCAGCTTGCAATCGGGTGGCAATCAGCCCCAGCATTTT. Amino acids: CASSLQSGGNQPQHF.

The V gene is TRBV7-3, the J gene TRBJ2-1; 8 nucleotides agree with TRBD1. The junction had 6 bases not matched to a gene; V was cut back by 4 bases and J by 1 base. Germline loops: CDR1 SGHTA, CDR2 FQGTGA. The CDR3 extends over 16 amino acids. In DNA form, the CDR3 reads TGTGCCAGCAGCTCCCGACAGGGGAAGTCCTACAATGAGCAGTTCTTC. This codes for CASSSRQGKSYNEQFF.

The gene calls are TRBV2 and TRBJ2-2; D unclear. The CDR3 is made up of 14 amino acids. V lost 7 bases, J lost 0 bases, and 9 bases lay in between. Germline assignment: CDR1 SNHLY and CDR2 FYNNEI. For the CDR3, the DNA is TGTGCCAGCAATAGGAGATCGAACACCGGGGAGCTGTTTTTT. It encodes CASNRRSNTGELFF.

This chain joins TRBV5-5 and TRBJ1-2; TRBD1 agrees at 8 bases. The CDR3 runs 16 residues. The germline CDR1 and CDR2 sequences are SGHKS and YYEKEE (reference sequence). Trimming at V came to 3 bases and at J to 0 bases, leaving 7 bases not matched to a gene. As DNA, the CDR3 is TGTGCCAGCAGCTGGAGACAGGGGACCGCTAACTATGGCTACACCTTC. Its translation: CASSWRQGTANYGYTF.

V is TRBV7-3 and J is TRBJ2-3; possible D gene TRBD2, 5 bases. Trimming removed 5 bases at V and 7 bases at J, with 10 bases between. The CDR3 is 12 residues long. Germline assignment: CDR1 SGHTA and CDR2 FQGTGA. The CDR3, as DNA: TGTGCCAGCAGCACGGACTCGAATACGCAGTATTTT. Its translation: CASSTDSNTQYF.

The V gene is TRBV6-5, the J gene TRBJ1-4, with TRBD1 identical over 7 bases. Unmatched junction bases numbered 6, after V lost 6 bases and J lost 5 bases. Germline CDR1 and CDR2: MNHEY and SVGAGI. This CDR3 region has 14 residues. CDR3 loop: CASRPGTENEKLFF. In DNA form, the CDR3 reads TGTGCCAGCAGGCCCGGGACAGAAAATGAAAAACTGTTTTTT.

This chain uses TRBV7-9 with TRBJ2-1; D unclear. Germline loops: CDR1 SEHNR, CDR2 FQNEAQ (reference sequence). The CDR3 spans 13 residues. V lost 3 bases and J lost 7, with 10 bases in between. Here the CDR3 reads CASSFDSWNEQFF. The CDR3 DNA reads TGTGCCAGCAGCTTCGACTCGTGGAATGAGCAGTTCTTC.

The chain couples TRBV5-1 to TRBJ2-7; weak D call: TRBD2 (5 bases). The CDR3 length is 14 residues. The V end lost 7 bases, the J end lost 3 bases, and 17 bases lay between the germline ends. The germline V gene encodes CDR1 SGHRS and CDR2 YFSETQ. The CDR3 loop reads CASGRAEGSYEQYF. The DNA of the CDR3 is TGCGCCAGCGGCCGGGCAGAAGGGAGCTACGAGCAGTACTTC.

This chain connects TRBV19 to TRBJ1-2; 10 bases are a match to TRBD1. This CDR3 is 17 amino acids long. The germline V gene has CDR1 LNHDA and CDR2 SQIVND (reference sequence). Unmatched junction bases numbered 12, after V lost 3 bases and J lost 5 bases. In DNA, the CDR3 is TGTGCCAGTAGTATTGGCGGGACAGGGGCTGTTCGTTATGGCTACACCTTC. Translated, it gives CASSIGGTGAVRYGYTF.

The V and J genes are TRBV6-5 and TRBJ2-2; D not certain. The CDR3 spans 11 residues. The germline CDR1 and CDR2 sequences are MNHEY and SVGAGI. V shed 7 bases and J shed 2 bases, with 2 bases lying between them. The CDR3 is CASTNTGELFF. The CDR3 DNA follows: TGTGCCAGCACTAACACCGGGGAGCTGTTTTTT.

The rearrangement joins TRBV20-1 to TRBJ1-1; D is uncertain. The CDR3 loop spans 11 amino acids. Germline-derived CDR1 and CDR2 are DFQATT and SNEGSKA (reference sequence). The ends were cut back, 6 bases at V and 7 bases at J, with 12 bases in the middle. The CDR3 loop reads CSARLGVEAFF. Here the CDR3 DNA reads TGCAGTGCCCGCCTCGGGGTTGAAGCTTTCTTT.

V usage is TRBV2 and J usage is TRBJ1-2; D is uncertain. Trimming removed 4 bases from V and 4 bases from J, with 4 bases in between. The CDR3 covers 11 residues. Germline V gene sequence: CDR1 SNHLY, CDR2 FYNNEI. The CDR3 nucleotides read TGTGCCAGCAGTGCGGGCTATGGCTACACCTTC. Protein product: CASSAGYGYTF.

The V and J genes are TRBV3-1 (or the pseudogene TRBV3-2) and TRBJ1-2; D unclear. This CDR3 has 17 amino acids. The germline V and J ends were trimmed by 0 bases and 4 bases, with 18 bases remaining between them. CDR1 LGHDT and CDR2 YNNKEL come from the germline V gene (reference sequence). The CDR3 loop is CASSQEPPPQEGYGYTF. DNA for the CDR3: TGTGCCAGCAGCCAAGAACCCCCCCCGCAAGAGGGCTATGGCTACACCTTC.

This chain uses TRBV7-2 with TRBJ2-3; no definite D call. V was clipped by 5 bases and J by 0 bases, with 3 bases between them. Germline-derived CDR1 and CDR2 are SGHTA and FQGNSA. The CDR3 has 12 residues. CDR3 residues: CASSQSTDTQYF. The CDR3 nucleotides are TGTGCCAGCAGCCAAAGCACAGATACGCAGTATTTT.

In nucleotides, the CDR3 is TGTGCCAGCAGCCGGAGAGGGGGTACCCCTACTAGCACAGATACGCAGTATTTT. Protein: CASSRRGGTPTSTDTQYF. The chain employs TRBV7-9 and TRBJ2-3; perhaps TRBD1 as D (6 bases). In germline, CDR1 is SEHNR, CDR2 FQNEAQ (reference sequence). The CDR3 totals 18 residues. Trimming shortened V by 5 bases and J by 0 bases, and 21 bases separated the two germline ends.

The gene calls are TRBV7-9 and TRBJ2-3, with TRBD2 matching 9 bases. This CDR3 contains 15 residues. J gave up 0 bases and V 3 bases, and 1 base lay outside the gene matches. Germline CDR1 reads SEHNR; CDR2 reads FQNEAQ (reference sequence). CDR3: CASSLAGGSTDTQYF. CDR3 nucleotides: TGTGCCAGCAGCTTGGCGGGGGGGAGCACAGATACGCAGTATTTT.

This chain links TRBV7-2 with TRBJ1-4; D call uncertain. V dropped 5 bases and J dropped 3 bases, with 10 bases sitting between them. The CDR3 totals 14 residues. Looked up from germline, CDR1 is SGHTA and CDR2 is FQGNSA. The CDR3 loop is CASSPGRANEKLFF. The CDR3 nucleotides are TGTGCCAGCAGCCCGGGTCGGGCTAATGAAAAACTGTTTTTT. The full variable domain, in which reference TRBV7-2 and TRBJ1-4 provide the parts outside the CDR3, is GAGVSQSPSNKVTEKGKDVELRCDPISGHTALYWYRQSLGQGLEFLIYFQGNSAPDKSGLPSDRFSAERTGGSVSTLTIQRTQQEDSAVYLCASSPGRANEKLFFGSGTQLSVL.

In DNA form, the CDR3 reads TGTGCCAGCAGGGACCACCTTAGAGGGGAAAAACTGTTTTTT. It codes for CASRDHLRGEKLFF. The chain is built from TRBV6-5 and TRBJ1-4; no reliable D call. Germline CDR1 MNHEY, CDR2 SVGAGI. The CDR3 contains 14 residues. Deletions cut 6 bases from V and 8 bases from J, with 16 bases between.